These T cell receptor beta chains were read from a single sample in a study of blood T cell repertoires in COVID-19. Method: immunoSEQ multiplex PCR; TCRdb's copy keeps in-frame clones and lacks some. The table shows roughly 180,000 clones, with around 90% occurring only once. The sample taken for sequencing was PBMCs or T cells enriched from blood (not recorded which). These TCRs come from a woman aged 25 to 39 who had recovered from COVID-19. CDR3s include the opening cysteine and the closing phenylalanine or tryptophan. Fields, in order: J gene, clone size, V gene, D gene, CDR3 protein, CDR3 DNA. D genes are given only for firm matches. Clone size appears in some rows only: once, few, many, or a class for an expanded clone.

>TRBJ2-2|once|TRBV7-3|TRBD2
CASSSEAGAGELFF
TGTGCCAGCAGCTCCGAAGCGGGAGCCGGGGAGCTGTTTTTT
>TRBJ2-2|-|TRBV9|-
CASRRQGGTGELFF
TGTGCCAGCAGAAGACAGGGAGGTACCGGGGAGCTGTTTTTT
>TRBJ1-5|once|TRBV2|-
CASSSREGSNQPQHF
TGTGCCAGCAGTTCTAGGGAGGGTAGCAATCAGCCCCAGCATTTT
>TRBJ2-3|few|TRBV20-1|-
CSASRGEGGLDTQYF
TGCAGTGCTAGTAGGGGGGAAGGGGGCCTAGATACGCAGTATTTT
>TRBJ2-2|-|TRBV7-6|-
CASSPSRSNTGELFF
TGTGCCAGCAGCCCCAGTCGATCGAACACCGGGGAGCTGTTTTTT
>TRBJ1-1|-|TRBV10-3|-
CAISESGGNTEAFF
TGTGCCATCAGTGAGAGCGGGGGGAACACTGAAGCTTTCTTT
>TRBJ1-2|-|TRBV27|-
CASSRTLSYGYTF
TGTGCCAGCAGTCGGACACTCTCCTATGGCTACACCTTC
>TRBJ2-1|-|TRBV18|TRBD1
CASSRVGQGANEQFF
TGTGCCAGCTCACGCGTTGGACAGGGGGCTAATGAGCAGTTCTTC
>TRBJ2-7|-|TRBV9|-
CASSVVGSSYEQYF
TGTGCCAGCAGCGTAGTCGGTAGCAGCTACGAGCAGTACTTC
>TRBJ1-2|-|TRBV6-4|TRBD1
CASRPQDRVDYGYTF
TGTGCCAGCAGGCCGCAGGACAGGGTTGACTATGGCTACACCTTC
>TRBJ1-3|-|TRBV12-3/TRBV12-4|-
CATVTVGNTIYF
TGTGCCACCGTAACGGTTGGAAACACCATATATTTT
>TRBJ2-3|-|TRBV19|-
CASSTRRADTQYF
TGTGCCAGTAGTACCCGGCGGGCGGATACGCAGTATTTT
>TRBJ2-3|-|TRBV19|-
CASTGSVADTQYF
TGTGCCAGTACGGGGAGTGTGGCAGATACGCAGTATTTT
>TRBJ1-2|-|TRBV7-8|-
CASSSRGGPRNYGYTF
TGTGCCAGCAGCTCTAGAGGAGGGCCGCGTAACTATGGCTACACCTTC
>TRBJ1-5|-|TRBV24-1|TRBD1
CATSDLTGDVGSPQHF
TGTGCCACCAGTGACTTAACAGGGGATGTTGGTTCGCCCCAGCATTTT
>TRBJ2-5|-|TRBV12-5|TRBD1
CASGLVLGQVQETQYF
TGTGCTAGTGGTTTGGTCTTGGGACAGGTCCAAGAGACCCAGTACTTC
>TRBJ1-1|-|TRBV30|TRBD1
CAFRRDRGFLNTEAFF
TGTGCCTTCCGGCGGGACAGGGGATTTTTGAACACTGAAGCTTTCTTT
>TRBJ1-3|-|TRBV18|TRBD1
CASSTQQGPEDTIYF
TGTGCCAGCTCAACCCAACAGGGGCCGGAAGACACCATATATTTT
>TRBJ1-5|-|TRBV2|TRBD1
CASSSGQARNQPQHF
TGTGCCAGCAGTTCCGGACAGGCGCGCAATCAGCCCCAGCATTTT
>TRBJ2-7|-|TRBV7-6|TRBD2
CASSLMASGSEVQYF
TGTGCCAGCAGCTTAATGGCTAGCGGGAGTGAAGTGCAGTACTTC
>TRBJ1-2|-|TRBV4-2|-
CASSQGSQQNYGYTF
TGTGCCAGCAGCCAAGGGTCACAACAAAACTATGGCTACACCTTC
>TRBJ1-2|-|TRBV5-4|-
CASSLPQGLLTRGYTF
TGTGCCAGCAGCCTCCCTCAAGGACTCCTGACCCGTGGCTACACCTTC
>TRBJ1-1|-|TRBV6-5|-
CASSTSGGGTEAFF
TGTGCCAGCAGTACGTCCGGGGGGGGCACTGAAGCTTTCTTT
>TRBJ1-3|-|TRBV19|-
CASRRGTSDSGNTIYF
TGTGCCAGTAGGCGGGGAACCTCGGATAGTGGAAACACCATATATTTT
>TRBJ2-4|-|TRBV19|-
CASSSTGTEDIQYF
TGTGCCAGTAGTAGTACAGGGACGGAAGACATTCAGTACTTC
>TRBJ2-3|-|TRBV6-1|TRBD1
CASSERPGGSTDTQYF
TGTGCCAGCAGTGAACGGCCAGGGGGTAGCACAGATACGCAGTATTTT
>TRBJ1-1|-|TRBV7-2|-
CASSLAGGSEAFF
TGTGCCAGCAGCTTAGCGGGGGGAAGTGAAGCTTTCTTT
>TRBJ1-3|-|TRBV4-1|-
CASTRDRNSGNTIYF
TGCGCCAGCACGCGTGACAGAAACTCTGGAAACACCATATATTTT
>TRBJ1-4|-|TRBV27|TRBD1
CASSFARQGEDEKLFF
TGTGCCAGCAGTTTTGCCCGACAGGGGGAAGATGAAAAACTGTTTTTT
>TRBJ2-4|-|TRBV5-1|-
CASSLGDIQYF
TGCGCCAGCAGCTTGGGCGACATTCAGTACTTC
>TRBJ2-3|-|TRBV6-5|TRBD2
CASSLAGGVTDTQYF
TGTGCCAGCAGTTTAGCGGGGGGTGTCACAGATACGCAGTATTTT
>TRBJ1-5|-|TRBV19|-
CASTWTVNQPQHF
TGTGCCAGTACCTGGACAGTTAATCAGCCCCAGCATTTT